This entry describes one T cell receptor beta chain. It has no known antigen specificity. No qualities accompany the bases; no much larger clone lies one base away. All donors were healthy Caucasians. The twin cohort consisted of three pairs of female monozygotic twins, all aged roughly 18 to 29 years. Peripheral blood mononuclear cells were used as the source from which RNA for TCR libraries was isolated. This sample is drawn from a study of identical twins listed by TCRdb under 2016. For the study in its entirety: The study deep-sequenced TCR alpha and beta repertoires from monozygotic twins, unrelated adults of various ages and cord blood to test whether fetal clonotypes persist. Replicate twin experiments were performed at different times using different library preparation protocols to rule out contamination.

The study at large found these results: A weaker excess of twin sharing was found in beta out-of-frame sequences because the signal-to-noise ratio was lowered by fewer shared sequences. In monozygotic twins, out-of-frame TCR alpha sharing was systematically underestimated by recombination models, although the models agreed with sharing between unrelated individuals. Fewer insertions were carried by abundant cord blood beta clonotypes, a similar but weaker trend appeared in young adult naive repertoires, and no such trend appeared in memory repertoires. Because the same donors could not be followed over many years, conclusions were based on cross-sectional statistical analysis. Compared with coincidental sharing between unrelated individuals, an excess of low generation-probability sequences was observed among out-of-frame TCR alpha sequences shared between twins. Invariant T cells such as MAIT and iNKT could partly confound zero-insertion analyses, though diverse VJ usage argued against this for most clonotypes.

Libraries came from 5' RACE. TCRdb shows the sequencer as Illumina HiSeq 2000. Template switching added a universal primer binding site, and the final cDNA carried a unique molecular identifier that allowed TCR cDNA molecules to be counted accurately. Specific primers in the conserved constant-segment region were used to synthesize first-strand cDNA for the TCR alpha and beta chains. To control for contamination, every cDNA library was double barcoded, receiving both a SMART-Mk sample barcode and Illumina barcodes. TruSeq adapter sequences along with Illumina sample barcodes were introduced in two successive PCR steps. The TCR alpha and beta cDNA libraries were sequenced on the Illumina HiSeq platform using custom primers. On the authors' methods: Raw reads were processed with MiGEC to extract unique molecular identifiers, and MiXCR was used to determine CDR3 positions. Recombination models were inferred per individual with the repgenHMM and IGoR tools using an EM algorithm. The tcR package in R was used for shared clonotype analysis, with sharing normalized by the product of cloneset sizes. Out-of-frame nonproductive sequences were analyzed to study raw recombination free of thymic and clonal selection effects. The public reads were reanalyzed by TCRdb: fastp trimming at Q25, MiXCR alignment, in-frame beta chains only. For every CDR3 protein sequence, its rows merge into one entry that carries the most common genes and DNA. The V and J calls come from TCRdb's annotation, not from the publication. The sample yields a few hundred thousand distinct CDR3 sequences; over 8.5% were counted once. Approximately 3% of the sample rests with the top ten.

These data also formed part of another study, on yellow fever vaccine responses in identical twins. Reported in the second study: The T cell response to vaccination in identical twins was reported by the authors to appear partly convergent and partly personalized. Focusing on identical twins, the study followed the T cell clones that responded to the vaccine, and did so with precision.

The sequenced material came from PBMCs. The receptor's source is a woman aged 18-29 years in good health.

The CDR3 sequence is CSARGFSGGGWETQYF. The sequenced DNA is TGCAGTGCTAGAGGATTCTCGGGCGGGGGCTGGGAGACCCAGTACTTC. The chain joins TRBV20-1 to TRBJ2-5, with a weak D call of TRBD2 (7 bases match). The germline V gene (reference sequence) gives CDR1 as DFQATT and CDR2 as SNEGSKA. V is reduced by 1 base and J by 5 bases, leaving a spacing of 20 bases between them. Spanning cysteine to phenylalanine, the CDR3 consists of 16 amino acids. The DNA shown is the 48-base CDR3, in frame from base 1.